This TCR beta chain was obtained from a study of beta chain features in type 1 diabetes. The wider study: Sorted cells from all samples, numbering 107,917,701, were examined.

Study-wide results and caveats: Moderate yet significant TCRB CDR3 shortening was seen in Type 1 diabetes patients in all four CD4+ subsets. When VDJ junctions were examined, type 1 diabetes patients showed fewer insertions and more deletions. A cDNA-based sequencing approach could over-represent cells with high TCR expression.

What was sequenced were expressed TCRB transcripts, since all of the isolated RNA had been reverse transcribed. Repertoires were generated with immunoSEQ multiplex PCR, while TCRdb's copy carries only in-frame clones and drops some. The repertoire holds about 650,000 clones, with around an eighth as singletons. Sort purity for all populations was recorded as exceeding 98%. As concerns this clone: Its antigen is unknown.

Trimming removed 0 bases at V and 0 bases at J, with 19 bases between. CDR1 is SGDLS and CDR2 is YYNGEE in the germline V gene. This CDR3 spans 19 amino acids. The chain couples TRBV9 to TRBJ1-3, with a possible D match to TRBD1 (5 bases). The sequence derives from a man aged 25 to 45 with type 1 diabetes. Sequenced material: naive CD4+ T cells from blood. Here the CDR3 DNA reads TGTGCCAGCAGCGTAGCCTCCGGGACTGACTATTCCTCTGGAAACACCATATATTTT. This encodes CASSVASGTDYSSGNTIYF. Filled out from reference TRBV9 and TRBJ1-3, the complete variable domain reads DSGVTQTPKHLITATGQRVTLRCSPRSGDLSVYWYQQSLDQGLQFLIQYYNGEERAKGNILERFSAQQFPDLHSELNLSSLELGDSALYFCASSVASGTDYSSGNTIYFGEGSWLTVV.